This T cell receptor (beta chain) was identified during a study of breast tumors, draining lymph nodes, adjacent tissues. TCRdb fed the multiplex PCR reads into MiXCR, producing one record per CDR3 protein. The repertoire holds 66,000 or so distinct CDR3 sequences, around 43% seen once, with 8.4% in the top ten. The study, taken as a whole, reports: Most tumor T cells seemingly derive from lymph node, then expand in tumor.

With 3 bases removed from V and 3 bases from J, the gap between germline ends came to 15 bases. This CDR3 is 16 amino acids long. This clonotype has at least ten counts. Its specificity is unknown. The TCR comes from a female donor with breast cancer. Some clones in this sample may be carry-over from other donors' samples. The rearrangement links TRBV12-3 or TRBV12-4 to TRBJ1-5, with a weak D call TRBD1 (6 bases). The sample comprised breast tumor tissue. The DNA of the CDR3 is TGTGCCAGCAGTTTTGGGCGAGGGGGAGACAATCAGCCCCAGCATTTT. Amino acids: CASSFGRGGDNQPQHF.